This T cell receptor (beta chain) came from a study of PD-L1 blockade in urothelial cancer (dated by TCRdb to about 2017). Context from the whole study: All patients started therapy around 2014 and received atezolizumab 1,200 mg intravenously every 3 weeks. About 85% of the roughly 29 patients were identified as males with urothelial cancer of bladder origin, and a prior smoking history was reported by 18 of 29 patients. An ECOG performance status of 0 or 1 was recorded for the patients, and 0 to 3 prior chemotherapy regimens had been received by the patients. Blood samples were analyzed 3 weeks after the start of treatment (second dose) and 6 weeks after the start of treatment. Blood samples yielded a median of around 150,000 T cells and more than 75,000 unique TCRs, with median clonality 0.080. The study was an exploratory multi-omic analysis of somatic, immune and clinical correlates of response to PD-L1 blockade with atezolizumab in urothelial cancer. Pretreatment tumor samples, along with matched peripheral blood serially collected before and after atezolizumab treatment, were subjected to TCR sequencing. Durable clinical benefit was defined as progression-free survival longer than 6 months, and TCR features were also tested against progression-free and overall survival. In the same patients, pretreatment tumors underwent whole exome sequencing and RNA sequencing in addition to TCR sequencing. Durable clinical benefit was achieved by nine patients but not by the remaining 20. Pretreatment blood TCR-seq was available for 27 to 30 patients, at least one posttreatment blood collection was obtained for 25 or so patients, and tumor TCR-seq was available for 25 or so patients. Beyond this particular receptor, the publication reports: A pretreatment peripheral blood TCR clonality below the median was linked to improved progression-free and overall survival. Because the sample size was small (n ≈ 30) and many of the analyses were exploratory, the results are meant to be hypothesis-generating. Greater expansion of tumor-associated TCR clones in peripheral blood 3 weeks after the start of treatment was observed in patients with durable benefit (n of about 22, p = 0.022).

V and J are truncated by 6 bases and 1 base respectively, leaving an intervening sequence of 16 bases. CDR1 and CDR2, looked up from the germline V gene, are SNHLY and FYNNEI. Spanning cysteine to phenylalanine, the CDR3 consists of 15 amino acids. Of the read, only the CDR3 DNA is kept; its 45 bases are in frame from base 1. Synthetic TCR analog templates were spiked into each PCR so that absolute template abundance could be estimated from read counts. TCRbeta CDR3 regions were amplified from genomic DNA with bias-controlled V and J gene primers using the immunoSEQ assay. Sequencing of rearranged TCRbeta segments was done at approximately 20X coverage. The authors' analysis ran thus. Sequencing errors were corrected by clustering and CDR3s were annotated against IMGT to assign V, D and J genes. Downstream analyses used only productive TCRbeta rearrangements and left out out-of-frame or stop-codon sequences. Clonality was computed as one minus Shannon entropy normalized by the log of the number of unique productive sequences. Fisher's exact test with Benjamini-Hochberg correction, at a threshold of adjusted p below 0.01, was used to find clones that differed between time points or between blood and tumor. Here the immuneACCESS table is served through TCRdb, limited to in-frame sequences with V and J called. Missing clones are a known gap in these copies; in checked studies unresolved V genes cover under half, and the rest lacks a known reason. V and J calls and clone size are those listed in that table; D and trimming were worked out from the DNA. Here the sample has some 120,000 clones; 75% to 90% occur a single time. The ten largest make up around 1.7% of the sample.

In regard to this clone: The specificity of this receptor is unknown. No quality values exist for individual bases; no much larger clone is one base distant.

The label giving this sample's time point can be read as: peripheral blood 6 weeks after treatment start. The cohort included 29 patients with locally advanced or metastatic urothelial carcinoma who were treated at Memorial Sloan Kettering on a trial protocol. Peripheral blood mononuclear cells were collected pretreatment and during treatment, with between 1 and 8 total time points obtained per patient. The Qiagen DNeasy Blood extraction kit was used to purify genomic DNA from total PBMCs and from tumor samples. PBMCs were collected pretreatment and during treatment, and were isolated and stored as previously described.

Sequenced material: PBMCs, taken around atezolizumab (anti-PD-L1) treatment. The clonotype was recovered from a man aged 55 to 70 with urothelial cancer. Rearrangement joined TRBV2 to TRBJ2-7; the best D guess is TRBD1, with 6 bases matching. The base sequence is TGTGCCAGCAGGCACCCGGGACACCCTTCCTACGAGCAGTACTTC. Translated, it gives CASRHPGHPSYEQYF.